The 3 T cell receptor beta chains presented below share a single source sample, sequenced in a study of CD8 T cells in ankylosing spondylitis. One entry per CDR3 protein, called by TCRdb with MiXCR from the 5' RACE reads. The sample comprises about 240,000 distinct CDR3 sequences, roughly 8.6% of which are singletons, and 6.5% to 7% rests with the top ten. Sample: blood, either unsorted or a sorted T cell fraction (not recorded which). The receptors here all came from a male donor with ankylosing spondylitis or in good health (not recorded which).

The rearrangement joins TRBV29-1 to TRBJ2-3; no reliable D call. The CDR3 is made up of 14 amino acids. Trimming stripped 2 bases from V and 0 bases from J, with 9 bases between. Germline values: CDR1 SQVTM, CDR2 ANQGSEA. For the CDR3, the DNA is TGCAGCGTTGAAAAGGGTTTAAGCACAGATACGCAGTATTTT. It specifies CSVEKGLSTDTQYF.

In its sample, this clonotype was seen a few times. The chain links TRBV6-1 to TRBJ2-6; 7 nucleotides match TRBD1. The CDR3 has 20 amino acids. The ends lost 4 bases at V and 4 bases at J; junction bases unmatched: 19. Germline V gives CDR1 MNHNS, CDR2 SASEGT. The CDR3 region is CASSARDSSWVLSGANVLTF. CDR3 bases: TGTGCCAGCAGTGCCCGGGACAGTTCATGGGTCTTATCGGGGGCCAACGTCCTGACTTTC.

This clonotype showed up just a few times. This chain connects TRBV5-5 to TRBJ2-2, with D perhaps TRBD1 (6 bases). CDR1 and CDR2 (germline): SGHKS, YYEKEE (reference sequence). This CDR3 spans 16 amino acids. Trimming cost V 4 bases and J 7 bases, with 20 bases left between them. CDR3 nucleotides: TGTGCCAGCAGCCGCCGTTGGACAGAGCGGAGCGGGGAGCTGTTTTTT. This translates into CASSRRWTERSGELFF.